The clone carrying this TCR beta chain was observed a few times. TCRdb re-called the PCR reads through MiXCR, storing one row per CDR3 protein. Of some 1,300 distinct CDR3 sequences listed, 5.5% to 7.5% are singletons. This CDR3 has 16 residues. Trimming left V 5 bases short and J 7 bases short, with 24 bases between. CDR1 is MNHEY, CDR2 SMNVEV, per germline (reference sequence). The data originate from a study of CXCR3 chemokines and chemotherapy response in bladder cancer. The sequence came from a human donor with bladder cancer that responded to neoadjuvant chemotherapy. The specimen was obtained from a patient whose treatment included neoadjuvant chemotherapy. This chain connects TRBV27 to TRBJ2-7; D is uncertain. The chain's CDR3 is CASSRTTRTPTREQYF. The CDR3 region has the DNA TGTGCCAGCAGTAGAACCACCCGGACCCCAACAAGGGAGCAGTACTTC.